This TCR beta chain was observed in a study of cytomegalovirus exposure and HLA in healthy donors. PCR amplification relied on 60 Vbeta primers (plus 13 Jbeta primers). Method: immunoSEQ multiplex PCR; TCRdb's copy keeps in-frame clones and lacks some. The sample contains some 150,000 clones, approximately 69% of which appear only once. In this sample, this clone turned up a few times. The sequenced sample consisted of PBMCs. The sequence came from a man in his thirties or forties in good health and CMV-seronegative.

This CDR3 reads CASSPRTSGGDYNEQFF. The CDR3, as DNA: TGTGCCAGTAGTCCAAGGACTAGCGGGGGGGACTACAATGAGCAGTTCTTC. This chain uses TRBV19 with TRBJ2-1; 15 bases are shared with TRBD2. The CDR3 contains 17 residues. Germline values: CDR1 LNHDA, CDR2 SQIVND (reference sequence). V gave up 5 bases and J gave up 3 bases; unmatched junction bases: 5.